The 15 T cell receptor beta chains listed next were all sequenced from one sample in a study of cytomegalovirus exposure and HLA in healthy donors. It was with 60 Vbeta and 13 Jbeta primers that the PCR ran. Repertoires were generated with immunoSEQ multiplex PCR, while TCRdb's copy carries only in-frame clones and drops some. The table lists just over 65,000 clones, 70% to 90% of them singletons. Sequenced input: PBMCs. These receptors originate from a human donor in good health.

This clone has only one observation. V usage is TRBV6-5 and J usage is TRBJ2-7, with 12 bases that match TRBD1. The germline CDR1 and CDR2 sequences are MNHEY and SVGAGI. The CDR3 consists of 14 residues. The junction had 5 bases not matched to a gene; V was cut back by 6 bases and J by 5 bases. The CDR3 DNA reads TGTGCCAGCAGCAGGGACAGGGGGCTTCACGAGCAGTACTTC. Amino acids: CASSRDRGLHEQYF.

This chain uses TRBV7-3 with TRBJ2-3; possibly TRBD2 for D (5 bases). V was cut by 3 bases and J by 0 bases, with 10 bases left in between. Germline-derived CDR1 and CDR2 are SGHTA and FQGTGA. The CDR3 sequence is 15 residues long. CDR3 coding DNA: TGTGCCAGCAGCTTCGGGAAGCCTAGCACAGATACGCAGTATTTT. This sequence encodes CASSFGKPSTDTQYF.

The chain joins TRBV7-2 to TRBJ2-3, with TRBD2 matching 8 bases. Germline V gene data show CDR1 as SGHTA and CDR2 as FQGNSA. V trimming: 5 bases; J trimming: 4 bases; junction bases outside the gene matches: 8. The CDR3 has 15 amino acids. The CDR3 DNA follows: TGTGCCAGCAGCCCAGTGAGCGGGGGCCCAGATACGCAGTATTTT. This gives the protein CASSPVSGGPDTQYF.

The chain couples TRBV7-2 to TRBJ1-1; 8 bases line up with TRBD1. Germline V gene data show CDR1 as SGHTA and CDR2 as FQGNSA. The CDR3 runs to 13 residues. V shed 1 base, J shed 10 bases, and the junction held 5 bases outside the gene matches. The CDR3 is CASSLVRGRGAFF. DNA of the CDR3: TGTGCCAGCAGCTTAGTCAGGGGGCGTGGAGCTTTCTTT.

The genes are TRBV18 and TRBJ2-7, with 9 bases that match TRBD1. This CDR3 spans 15 amino acids. Trimming cost V 1 base and J 6 bases; bases outside gene matches: 7. Germline V CDR1 and CDR2: KGHSH, LQKENI. The CDR3 bases are TGTGCCAGCTCACCACTACGACAGGGGGACGGCGAGCAGTACTTC. This gives the protein CASSPLRQGDGEQYF.

This sequence joins TRBV2 and TRBJ2-7; the D gene is possibly TRBD2 (5 bases). V gave up 11 bases and J gave up 3 bases, with 20 bases separating them. CDR3 length equals 14 residues. CDR1 and CDR2 from the germline V gene are SNHLY and FYNNEI. The CDR3 sequence is CAGNLMGALYEQYF. CDR3 nucleotides: TGTGCCGGAAACCTTATGGGAGCTCTCTACGAGCAGTACTTC.

The gene calls are TRBV18 and TRBJ1-6; possible D gene TRBD1, 6 bases. In germline, CDR1 is KGHSH, CDR2 LQKENI. Trimming took 4 bases from V and 1 from J, leaving 8 bases between them. This CDR3 region has 15 residues. DNA for the CDR3: TGTGCCAGCTCACAGGGGACATCCTATAATTCACCCCTCCACTTT. Protein: CASSQGTSYNSPLHF. Drawing the rest from reference TRBV18 and TRBJ1-6, the complete variable domain is NAGVMQNPRHLVRRRGQEARLRCSPMKGHSHVYWYRQLPEEGLKFMVYLQKENIIDESGMPKERFSAEFPKEGPSILRIQQVVRGDSAAYFCASSQGTSYNSPLHFGNGTRLTVT.

This clone was seen a handful of times. The chain combines TRBV7-8 with TRBJ1-4, with 9 positions matching TRBD1. In germline, CDR1 is SGHVS, CDR2 FQNEAQ. J gave up 5 bases and V 4 bases, and 5 bases lay outside the gene matches. The CDR3 extends over 15 amino acids. The CDR3 sequence is CASSSGTGINEKLFF. CDR3 coding DNA: TGTGCCAGCAGCTCAGGGACAGGGATAAATGAAAAACTGTTTTTT.

The chain is built from TRBV7-6 and TRBJ2-2, with TRBD2 as a possible D gene (5 bases). Germline assignment: CDR1 SGHVS and CDR2 FNYEAQ. This CDR3 is 15 amino acids long. Trimming took 5 bases from V and 0 from J, leaving 10 bases between them. In DNA, the CDR3 is TGTGCCAGCAGCCCCCGGACTTCGAACACCGGGGAGCTGTTTTTT. Protein: CASSPRTSNTGELFF.

CDR3 in amino acids: CASSTGDSGNTIYF. Here the CDR3 DNA reads TGCGCCAGCAGTACAGGGGACTCTGGAAACACCATATATTTT. The chain links TRBV10-1 to TRBJ1-3, with 7 nucleotides matching TRBD1. With V trimmed by 5 bases and J by 0 bases, 1 base remained unmatched. CDR1 is WNHNN and CDR2 is SYGVQD in the germline V gene (reference sequence). The CDR3 totals 14 residues.

The chain uses TRBV18 and TRBJ2-7; TRBD2 aligns across 7 bases. This CDR3 has 14 residues. The germline gives CDR1 KGHSH, CDR2 LQKENI. Trimming took 3 bases from V and 7 from J; bases not matched to a gene: 9. The CDR3: CASSPRAGPGEQYF. The CDR3 DNA reads TGTGCCAGCTCACCGCGAGCGGGACCGGGAGAGCAGTACTTC.

The V and J genes are TRBV10-1 and TRBJ2-1; 11 bases line up with TRBD2. The ends lost 1 base at V and 4 bases at J; junction bases unmatched: 3. CDR1 WNHNN and CDR2 SYGVQD come from the germline V gene (reference sequence). The CDR3 spans 16 residues. Here the CDR3 reads CASSELGTSGYNEQFF. The CDR3 DNA reads TGCGCCAGCAGTGAGTTGGGGACTAGCGGATACAATGAGCAGTTCTTC.

This clone showed up just a few times. This CDR3 is CASSQVQGREEKLFF. The CDR3 bases are TGCGCCAGCAGCCAGGTGCAGGGTAGGGAAGAAAAACTGTTTTTT. The V gene is TRBV4-1, the J gene TRBJ1-4; possibly TRBD1 for D (5 bases). The CDR3 is 15 residues long. The V gene lost 3 bases and the J gene lost 8 bases, with 16 bases spanning the gap. Germline V lookup: CDR1 MGHRA, CDR2 YSYEKL.

V usage is TRBV19 and J usage is TRBJ1-5; D possibly corresponds to TRBD1 (5 bases). V lost 10 bases, J lost 0 bases, and 10 bases lay in between. Germline assignment: CDR1 LNHDA and CDR2 SQIVND (reference sequence). The CDR3 spans 13 residues. The CDR3 reads CAIAGDSNQPQHF. For the CDR3, the DNA is TGTGCCATAGCGGGGGATAGCAATCAGCCCCAGCATTTT.

The rearrangement links TRBV19 to TRBJ2-6; unclear D gene. V gave up 6 bases and J gave up 0 bases, with 3 bases separating them. CDR1 LNHDA and CDR2 SQIVND come from the germline V gene (reference sequence). There are 13 residues in the CDR3. The chain's CDR3 is CASRLSGANVLTF. The DNA of the CDR3 is TGTGCCAGTAGACTCTCTGGGGCCAACGTCCTGACTTTC.